The present T cell receptor (beta chain) was sequenced within a study of CD8+ T cells in alopecia areata. Study context: Tofacitinib therapy lasting 6 to 18 months was followed by 6 months off drug.

V shed 0 bases and J shed 9 bases, with 15 bases lying between them. The CDR3 runs to 14 residues. Germline V gene lookup returns CDR1 SGHNT and CDR2 YYREEE (reference sequence). Once RNA had been extracted, it was reverse transcribed into cDNA to act as the sequencing template. The table came from immunoSEQ multiplex PCR; TCRdb's copy has only in-frame clones and leaves some out. Seen here are about 99,000 clones, just over 85% observed once, and the top ten hold more than 9.5%. As for treatment: oral pan-JAK inhibitor, 5-10 mg twice daily. The TCR comes from a human donor with alopecia areata. The chain couples TRBV5-4 to TRBJ1-1, with D perhaps matching TRBD1 (5 bases). Sequences were derived from CD8+ T cells sorted from blood, sampled at approximately week 31, from a patient treated with tofacitinib. In nucleotides, the CDR3 is TGTGCCAGCAGCTTGGGTCCCCAAGGGGTGCAAGCTTTCTTT. Its protein product is CASSLGPQGVQAFF.